The 10 T cell receptor beta chains below all came from one sample that was sequenced in a study of blood T cell repertoires in COVID-19. Assay used: immunoSEQ multiplex PCR; TCRdb lists only in-frame clones, some missing. Altogether fewer than 250,000 clones are present, around 84% being singletons, with the ten largest covering roughly a tenth. Sequenced sample: peripheral blood. Receptor source: an elderly woman with COVID-19, enrolled during active disease.

V gene TRBV3-1 (or the pseudogene TRBV3-2) combines with J gene TRBJ1-1; D is ambiguous. There are 15 residues in the CDR3. Looked up from germline, CDR1 is LGHDT and CDR2 is YNNKEL (reference sequence). V lost 0 bases and J lost 1, with 9 bases in between. This CDR3 reads CASSQDGLPNTEAFF. CDR3 coding DNA: TGTGCCAGCAGCCAAGATGGGCTCCCGAACACTGAAGCTTTCTTT.

CDR3 coding DNA: TGCGCCAGCAGCCTCCTGCCCGGGACAGCAAATGAAAAACTGTTTTTT. Residues: CASSLLPGTANEKLFF. The chain is built from TRBV5-1 and TRBJ1-4; TRBD1 agrees at 7 bases. The CDR3 covers 16 residues. J lost 5 bases, V lost 4 bases, and 11 bases had no gene match. CDR1 SGHRS and CDR2 YFSETQ come from the germline V gene. Full variable domain (rest looked up from reference TRBV5-1 and TRBJ1-4): KAGVTQTPRYLIKTRGQQVTLSCSPISGHRSVSWYQQTPGQGLQFLFEYFSETQRNKGNFPGRFSGRQFSNSRSEMNVSTLELGDSALYLCASSLLPGTANEKLFFGSGTQLSVL.

The gene calls are TRBV18 and TRBJ1-1, with D tentatively TRBD1 (5 bases). With 2 bases removed from V and 7 bases from J, the gap between germline ends came to 11 bases. CDR3 size: 13 residues. Looked up from germline, CDR1 is KGHSH and CDR2 is LQKENI. CDR3: CASSPIGVNEAFF. As DNA, the CDR3 is TGTGCCAGCTCACCAATAGGGGTTAATGAAGCTTTCTTT. Full variable domain (outside the CDR3, taken from reference TRBV18 and TRBJ1-1): NAGVMQNPRHLVRRRGQEARLRCSPMKGHSHVYWYRQLPEEGLKFMVYLQKENIIDESGMPKERFSAEFPKEGPSILRIQQVVRGDSAAYFCASSPIGVNEAFFGQGTRLTVV.

This sequence joins TRBV9 and TRBJ2-3; TRBD2 is a possible D gene (6 bases). CDR1 is SGDLS and CDR2 is YYNGEE in the germline V gene. The CDR3 extends over 14 amino acids. V was trimmed by 2 bases and J by 0 bases, leaving 7 bases between them. The CDR3 DNA sequence: TGTGCCAGCAGCGTGGGAGGTAGCACAGATACGCAGTATTTT. Residues: CASSVGGSTDTQYF.

The CDR3 DNA reads as TGTGCCAGCAGTGAACTTCCTGGGACTAGCGGGAGCCAAGAGACCCAGTACTTC. Translation gives CASSELPGTSGSQETQYF. This chain links TRBV6-1 with TRBJ2-5; TRBD2 matches 14 bases. Trimming cost V 2 bases and J 1 base; bases outside gene matches: 6. Germline CDR1 MNHNS, CDR2 SASEGT. The CDR3 runs 18 residues.

J is TRBJ1-3 and V is TRBV7-6, with D possibly TRBD1 on 6 matching bases. The CDR3 is 15 amino acids. CDR1 is SGHVS and CDR2 is FNYEAQ in the germline V gene. V was cut by 2 bases and J by 3 bases, with 11 bases left in between. The CDR3: CASSLSRGGGNTIYF. CDR3 nucleotide sequence: TGTGCCAGCAGCTTATCAAGAGGGGGTGGAAACACCATATATTTT.

V and J are TRBV12-3 or TRBV12-4 and TRBJ2-1; a possible D gene is TRBD1 (5 bases). The germline V and J ends were trimmed by 11 bases and 3 bases, with 11 bases remaining between them. The CDR3 covers 12 residues. The DNA of the CDR3 is TGTGCCTTGGGGCAGGGCTACAATGAGCAGTTCTTC. This translates into CALGQGYNEQFF.

V usage is TRBV27 and J usage is TRBJ1-1; D is unclear. CDR1 is MNHEY and CDR2 is SMNVEV in the germline V gene (reference sequence). Trimming took off 3 bases at V and 1 base at J, with 6 bases between the two ends. This CDR3 is built from 13 residues. The CDR3 nucleotides are TGTGCCAGCAGTTTCTGGCAGAACACTGAAGCTTTCTTT. Protein product: CASSFWQNTEAFF.

The chain uses TRBV7-9 and TRBJ1-3; D is unresolved. Germline V gene lookup returns CDR1 SEHNR and CDR2 FQNEAQ (reference sequence). Trimming pared 5 bases from V and 1 base from J, leaving 12 bases between. The CDR3 has 15 amino acids. The CDR3 region is CASSNREGSGNTIYF. The DNA of the CDR3 is TGTGCCAGCAGCAATCGGGAGGGTTCTGGAAACACCATATATTTT.

CDR3 DNA: TGTGCCAGCAGCTTAAGCCTTCAAAGGACTAGAAGGAATGAGCAGTTCTTC. Its translation is CASSLSLQRTRRNEQFF. This chain joins TRBV7-3 and TRBJ2-1; 7 bases map to TRBD2. Per the germline V gene, CDR1 is SGHTA and CDR2 is FQGTGA. With 1 base clipped from V and 7 bases from J, the junction kept 13 bases outside the gene matches. This CDR3 spans 17 amino acids.